A selection of T cell receptor beta chains follows, all from one sample in a study of graft-versus-host responses after intestinal transplantation. TCRdb keeps only in-frame clones here, not all; method: immunoSEQ multiplex PCR. Of 13,000 or so clones in the sample, approximately 84% were seen once. The material was PBMCs, obtained about 300 days after intestinal transplant. Source of these receptors: a human patient who received an intestinal transplant, so some T cells may come from the graft donor. The CDR3 runs from the conserved cysteine through the conserved F or W. D genes are given only for firm matches. The listing skips clone size in some rows; elsewhere it reads once, few, many or a size class.

d_gene: -; v_gene: TRBV5-1; j_gene: TRBJ2-5; abundance: once; CDR3nt: TGCGCCAGCAGGTGGAGCAGGGAAGAGACCCAGTACTTC; CDR3aa: CASRWSREETQYF
d_gene: -; v_gene: TRBV9; j_gene: TRBJ2-3; abundance: once; CDR3nt: TGTGCCAGCACCTACCGGGACTCCTTCACAGATACGCAGTATTTT; CDR3aa: CASTYRDSFTDTQYF
d_gene: TRBD2; v_gene: TRBV5-1; j_gene: TRBJ2-1; abundance: -; CDR3nt: TGCGCCAGCAGCTCCGGGACTAGCGGGAAAAATGAGCAGTTCTTC; CDR3aa: CASSSGTSGKNEQFF
d_gene: -; v_gene: TRBV21-1; j_gene: TRBJ1-1; abundance: few; CDR3nt: TGTGCCAGCAGCAAACCCCATAACAGGGCCACTGAAGCTTTCTTT; CDR3aa: CASSKPHNRATEAFF
d_gene: -; v_gene: TRBV7-2; j_gene: TRBJ1-3; abundance: -; CDR3nt: TGTGCCAGCAGCTCCAGGACAGCTGGAAACACCATATATTTT; CDR3aa: CASSSRTAGNTIYF
d_gene: -; v_gene: TRBV6-4; j_gene: TRBJ2-6; abundance: -; CDR3nt: TGTGCCAGCAGTGAACGGGGTACTGGGGCCAACGTCCTGACTTTC; CDR3aa: CASSERGTGANVLTF
d_gene: -; v_gene: TRBV19; j_gene: TRBJ2-3; abundance: -; CDR3nt: TGTGCCAGTAGTATGGATAGGGCAGCGGCAGATACGCAGTATTTT; CDR3aa: CASSMDRAAADTQYF
d_gene: -; v_gene: TRBV7-9; j_gene: TRBJ2-7; abundance: -; CDR3nt: TGTGCCAGCAGCTTGGACAGTAGCTCCTACGAGCAGTACTTC; CDR3aa: CASSLDSSSYEQYF
d_gene: TRBD2; v_gene: TRBV27; j_gene: TRBJ2-1; abundance: -; CDR3nt: TGTGCCAGCAGGCTTGGGACTAGCGAAAACAATGAGCAGTTCTTC; CDR3aa: CASRLGTSENNEQFF
d_gene: TRBD1; v_gene: TRBV7-9; j_gene: TRBJ2-7; abundance: -; CDR3nt: TGTGCCAGCAGCTACCAAGGGGGCGCTTACGAGCAGTACTTC; CDR3aa: CASSYQGGAYEQYF
d_gene: TRBD2; v_gene: TRBV27; j_gene: TRBJ2-1; abundance: -; CDR3nt: TGTGCCAGCTCCGGACTAGCGGGAGCCAATGAGCAGTTCTTC; CDR3aa: CASSGLAGANEQFF
d_gene: TRBD1; v_gene: TRBV11-2; j_gene: TRBJ2-7; abundance: -; CDR3nt: TGTGCCAGCAGCTTAGCTGGACAGGCCCTCAGGGAGCAGTACTTC; CDR3aa: CASSLAGQALREQYF
d_gene: TRBD1; v_gene: TRBV19; j_gene: TRBJ1-5; abundance: once; CDR3nt: TGTGCCAGTAGTTCAGGGGGTAGCAATCAGCCCCAGCATTTT; CDR3aa: CASSSGGSNQPQHF
d_gene: TRBD2; v_gene: TRBV10-3; j_gene: TRBJ2-7; abundance: few; CDR3nt: TGTGCCATCAGGGGACTAGCGGGAGGGGCCTACGAGCAGTACTTC; CDR3aa: CAIRGLAGGAYEQYF
d_gene: TRBD1; v_gene: TRBV28; j_gene: TRBJ2-1; abundance: -; CDR3nt: TGTGCCAGCAGCGATACAGGGGGCACCAATGAGCAGTTCTTC; CDR3aa: CASSDTGGTNEQFF
d_gene: -; v_gene: TRBV29-1; j_gene: TRBJ1-1; abundance: -; CDR3nt: TGCAGCGCCTCGGTGACAGGAGGAACTGAAGCTTTCTTT; CDR3aa: CSASVTGGTEAFF
d_gene: TRBD1; v_gene: TRBV2; j_gene: TRBJ1-1; abundance: -; CDR3nt: TGTGCCAGCCTAACGGGACAGGGCCAGACTGAAGCTTTCTTT; CDR3aa: CASLTGQGQTEAFF
d_gene: -; v_gene: TRBV30; j_gene: TRBJ2-7; abundance: -; CDR3nt: TGTGCCTGGAGGGGGAGCACCTACGAGCAGTACTTC; CDR3aa: CAWRGSTYEQYF
d_gene: -; v_gene: TRBV28; j_gene: TRBJ2-5; abundance: -; CDR3nt: TGTGCCAGCAGTAGTCGGACAGCCCCGCGGGATGGGGACCAGTACTTC; CDR3aa: CASSSRTAPRDGDQYF
d_gene: TRBD1; v_gene: TRBV5-6; j_gene: TRBJ2-3; abundance: -; CDR3nt: TGTGCCAGCAGCTCGGACAGGGAATGGAATACGCAGTATTTT; CDR3aa: CASSSDREWNTQYF
d_gene: -; v_gene: TRBV9; j_gene: TRBJ2-1; abundance: -; CDR3nt: TGTGCCAGCAGCCCCGGACAGGAGCAGTTCTTC; CDR3aa: CASSPGQEQFF
d_gene: -; v_gene: TRBV7-9; j_gene: TRBJ2-1; abundance: -; CDR3nt: TGTGCCAGCAGCTTCCACTACAATGAGCAGTTCTTC; CDR3aa: CASSFHYNEQFF
d_gene: -; v_gene: TRBV28; j_gene: TRBJ2-7; abundance: once; CDR3nt: TGTGCCAGCAGTTTGAGGGCCCCCGTGAGCTACGAGCAGTACTTC; CDR3aa: CASSLRAPVSYEQYF
d_gene: TRBD1; v_gene: TRBV5-1; j_gene: TRBJ2-5; abundance: -; CDR3nt: TGCGCCAGCAGCTTGCCAGGGGGTTTAGAGACCCAGTACTTC; CDR3aa: CASSLPGGLETQYF
d_gene: TRBD1; v_gene: TRBV4-3; j_gene: TRBJ1-1; abundance: -; CDR3nt: TGCGCCAGCAGCCAAGATTTGGGACAGGGACCTAACACTGAAGCTTTCTTT; CDR3aa: CASSQDLGQGPNTEAFF
d_gene: TRBD1; v_gene: TRBV5-1; j_gene: TRBJ2-3; abundance: -; CDR3nt: TGCGCCAGTAGGACGGGGACAGGGGGCACAGATACGCAGTATTTT; CDR3aa: CASRTGTGGTDTQYF